This paragraph covers one T cell receptor (beta chain) sequence. Its matching antigen is unknown. This entry is derived from a study of T cell responses to AZD1222 COVID-19 vaccine. Findings and caveats of the study: The peak T cell response came first, and repertoires were sampled only after it.

This CDR3 is built from 16 residues. Trimming stripped 5 bases from V and 3 bases from J, with 20 bases between. CDR1 is SGHAT and CDR2 is FQDESV in the germline V gene (reference sequence). TCRdb keeps only in-frame clones here, not all; method: immunoSEQ multiplex PCR. This table holds roughly 130,000 clones, around 90% found once. This specimen consisted of peripheral blood, obtained 28 days after the second dose of the MenACWY control vaccine. The V call is TRBV11-1, the J call TRBJ2-7; weak D call: TRBD1 (7 bases). The receptor comes from an adult who received the MenACWY meningococcal vaccine as a control. CDR3 coding DNA: TGTGCCAGCAGCCCTCTCGGGGGACAGACCCTCTACGAGCAGTACTTC. Translation gives CASSPLGGQTLYEQYF. Looking up the rest from reference TRBV11-1 and TRBJ2-7 gives the full variable domain: EAEVAQSPRYKITEKSQAVAFWCDPISGHATLYWYRQILGQGPELLVQFQDESVVDDSQLPKDRFSAERLKGVDSTLKIQPAELGDSAMYLCASSPLGGQTLYEQYFGPGTRLTVT.